The rows below give T cell receptor beta chains drawn from one sample of a study of CD8 T cells in ankylosing spondylitis. One entry per CDR3 protein, called by TCRdb with MiXCR from the 5' RACE reads. This table holds about 42,000 distinct CDR3 sequences, roughly 2.5% found once. Sequenced input: blood, either unsorted or a sorted T cell fraction (not recorded which). Receptor source: a male donor with ankylosing spondylitis or in good health (not recorded which). The CDR3 runs from the conserved cysteine through the conserved F or W.

J: TRBJ2-5
V: TRBV9
CDR3: CASSVYGQQETQYF

J: TRBJ1-1
V: TRBV9
CDR3: CASSVDARDTEAFF

J: TRBJ2-3
V: TRBV9
CDR3: CASSASDRGDTQYF

J: TRBJ2-5
V: TRBV9
CDR3: CASSARQGLQETQYF

J: TRBJ1-4
V: TRBV5-1
CDR3: CASSPNDRATHEKLFF

J: TRBJ2-1
V: TRBV9
CDR3: CASSPSILAVTSEQFF

J: TRBJ2-7
V: TRBV9
CDR3: CASSPTVSGEEQYF

J: TRBJ1-2
V: TRBV9
CDR3: CASSAGTVYGYTF

J: TRBJ2-4
V: TRBV21-1
CDR3: CASSKLGATKNIQYF

J: TRBJ1-2
V: TRBV9
CDR3: CASSVDGGYGYTF

J: TRBJ2-1
V: TRBV9
CDR3: CASSVETGTANEQFF

J: TRBJ2-7
V: TRBV9
CDR3: CASSVATGSYEQYF

J: TRBJ2-1
V: TRBV9
CDR3: CASSVGPITYNEQFF

J: TRBJ2-5
V: TRBV9
CDR3: CASSRDRGRETQYF

J: TRBJ1-2
V: TRBV9
CDR3: CASSVEPANYGYTF

J: TRBJ2-7
V: TRBV9
CDR3: CASSPHGFNYEQYF